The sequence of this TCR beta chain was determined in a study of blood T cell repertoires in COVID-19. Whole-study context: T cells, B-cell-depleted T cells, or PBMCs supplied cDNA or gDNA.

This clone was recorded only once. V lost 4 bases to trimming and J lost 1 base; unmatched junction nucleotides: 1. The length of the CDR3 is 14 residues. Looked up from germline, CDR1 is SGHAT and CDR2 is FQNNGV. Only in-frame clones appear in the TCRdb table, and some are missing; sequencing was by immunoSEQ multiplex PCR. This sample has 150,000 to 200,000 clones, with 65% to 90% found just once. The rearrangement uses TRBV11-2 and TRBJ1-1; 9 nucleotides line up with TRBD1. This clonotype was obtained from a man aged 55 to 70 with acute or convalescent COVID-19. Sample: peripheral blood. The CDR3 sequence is CASSWGQGNTEAFF. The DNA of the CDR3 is TGTGCCAGCAGCTGGGGACAGGGGAACACTGAAGCTTTCTTT.